The count of the clone carrying this T cell receptor (beta chain) is one. Its antigen is not identified. This sample is drawn from a study of CD8 T cells in ankylosing spondylitis. The study, taken as a whole, reports: Enrichment of disease-linked clones was reportedly significant in matched ankylosing spondylitis synovial fluid. Some of these motif variants have turned up before, in reports on reactive arthritis synovial fluid and blood. Clones that were linked to disease were CD8+ and were relatively rare in peripheral blood. Seemingly distinctive of ankylosing spondylitis blood was a TCR beta motif formed by eight highly homologous variants.

Via MiXCR, TCRdb re-called the 5' RACE reads, giving one row per CDR3 protein. The data contain over 400,000 distinct CDR3 sequences, about 25% of them singletons. This CDR3 spans 13 amino acids. The J segment lost 5 bases and the V segment lost 6 bases, leaving 5 bases of the junction unmatched. The germline V gene has CDR1 DFQATT and CDR2 SNEGSKA (reference sequence). Specimen: blood, either unsorted or a sorted T cell fraction (not recorded which). This TCR derives from a male donor with ankylosing spondylitis. The chain recombines TRBV20-1 with TRBJ2-5; 11 bases match TRBD2. This chain's CDR3 is CSAASGRSETQYF. The CDR3 DNA sequence: TGCAGTGCCGCTAGCGGGAGGAGCGAGACCCAGTACTTC.